This T cell receptor (beta chain) was captured by sequencing in a study of T-cell memory formation after mild COVID-19. In the study overall: Across donors, TCR clusters were largely donor specific.

Germline V gene lookup returns CDR1 LGHNT and CDR2 FRNRAP. The CDR3 runs to 18 residues. V was pared by 3 bases and J by 0 bases, with 9 bases of the junction left unmatched. The TCR alpha and TCR beta cDNA libraries, bearing sample barcodes and UMIs, were generated by 5'RACE using constant-segment primers. TCRdb ran MiXCR on the 5' RACE reads and lists one entry per CDR3 protein. The sample shows some 490,000 distinct CDR3 sequences, roughly 18% of them seen only once. In regard to this clonotype: What it binds is not known.

Study-wide results and limits: The study found balanced CD4/CD8 in clones contracting day 15 to 85 and a CD4+ lean in later expanders. Pre-infection memory carried some responding clones, suggesting that cross-reactive memory joined.

What was sequenced was PBMCs or a T cell subset sorted from them (not recorded which). V gene TRBV12-5 combines with J gene TRBJ2-1; TRBD2 aligns across 9 bases. The clonotype was recovered from an adult woman who had mild COVID-19 (a few samples of this study predate the infection). Cell type and time point are not known. The chain's CDR3 is CASGFLAGTVTSYNEQFF. The CDR3 DNA reads TGTGCTAGTGGTTTCCTAGCGGGGACCGTTACCTCCTACAATGAGCAGTTCTTC.